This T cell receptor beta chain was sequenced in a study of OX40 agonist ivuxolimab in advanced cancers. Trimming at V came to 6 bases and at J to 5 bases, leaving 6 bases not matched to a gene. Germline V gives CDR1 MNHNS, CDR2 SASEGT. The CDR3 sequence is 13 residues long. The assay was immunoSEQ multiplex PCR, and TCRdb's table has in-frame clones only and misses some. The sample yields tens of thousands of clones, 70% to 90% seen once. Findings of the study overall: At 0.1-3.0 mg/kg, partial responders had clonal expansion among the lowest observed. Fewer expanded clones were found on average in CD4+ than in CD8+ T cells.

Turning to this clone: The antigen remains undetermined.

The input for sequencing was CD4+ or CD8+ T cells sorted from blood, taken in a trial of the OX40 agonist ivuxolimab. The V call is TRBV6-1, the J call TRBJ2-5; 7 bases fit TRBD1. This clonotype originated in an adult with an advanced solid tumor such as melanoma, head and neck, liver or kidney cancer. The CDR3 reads CASRIQGPETQYF. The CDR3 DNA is TGTGCCAGCAGGATACAGGGGCCCGAGACCCAGTACTTC.